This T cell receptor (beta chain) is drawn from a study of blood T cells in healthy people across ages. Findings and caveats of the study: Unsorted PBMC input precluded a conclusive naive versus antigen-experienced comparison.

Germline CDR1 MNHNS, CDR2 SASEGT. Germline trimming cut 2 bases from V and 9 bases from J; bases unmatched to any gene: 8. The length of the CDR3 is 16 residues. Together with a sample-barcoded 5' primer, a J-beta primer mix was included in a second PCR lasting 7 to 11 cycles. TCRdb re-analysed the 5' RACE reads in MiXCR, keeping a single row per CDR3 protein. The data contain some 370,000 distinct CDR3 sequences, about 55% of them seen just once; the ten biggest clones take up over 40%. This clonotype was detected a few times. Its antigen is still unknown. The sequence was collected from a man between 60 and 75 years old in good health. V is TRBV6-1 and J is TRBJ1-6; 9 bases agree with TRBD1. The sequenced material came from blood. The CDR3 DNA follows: TGTGCCAGCAGTGAACCTTCCGGGACAGGGCTTTCACCCCTCCACTTT. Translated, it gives CASSEPSGTGLSPLHF.